One sample yielded the 10 T cell receptor beta chains listed below, sequenced in a study of blood T cells in healthy people across ages. Primed by a sample-barcoded 5' primer and a J-beta primer mix, a second PCR proceeded for roughly 7 to 11 cycles. MiXCR, run by TCRdb on the 5' RACE reads, gives a single entry per CDR3 protein. The data hold 1.5 million to 2 million distinct CDR3 sequences, with about 28% observed a single time. Sequenced sample: blood. These receptors were obtained from a woman aged 30 to 39 in good health.

This clonotype was found a few times. The chain combines TRBV28 with TRBJ2-5; TRBD1 aligns across 8 bases. V was clipped by 5 bases and J by 2 bases; unmatched bases: 13. The CDR3 is made up of 17 amino acids. Germline V CDR1 and CDR2: MDHEN, SYDVKM. The CDR3 protein is CASSPNQGAILQETQYF. DNA of the CDR3: TGTGCCAGCAGTCCTAACCAGGGGGCGATTTTGCAAGAGACCCAGTACTTC.

The chain joins TRBV20-1 to TRBJ2-1; 7 bases map to TRBD2. V lost 1 base, J lost 1 base, and 7 bases stayed unmatched. Germline V gives CDR1 DFQATT, CDR2 SNEGSKA (reference sequence). The CDR3 has 16 residues. Here the CDR3 DNA reads TGCAGTGCTAGAGGCGGCGGTAGCGGGTCCTACAATGAGCAGTTCTTC. It specifies CSARGGGSGSYNEQFF.

The chain employs TRBV2 and TRBJ2-3; 12 bases line up with TRBD2. In germline, CDR1 is SNHLY, CDR2 FYNNEI. With V trimmed by 3 bases and J by 6 bases, 10 bases remained unmatched. The length of the CDR3 is 17 residues. The CDR3, as DNA: TGTGCCAGCAGTGACCCCTCACTAGCGGGAGGTCCCGATACGCAGTATTTT. Translation gives CASSDPSLAGGPDTQYF.

The chain links TRBV7-9 to TRBJ1-1; D perhaps matches TRBD1 (6 bases). Germline values: CDR1 SEHNR, CDR2 FQNEAQ (reference sequence). The germline V and J ends were trimmed by 10 bases and 1 base, with 13 bases remaining between them. The CDR3 covers 13 residues. CDR3 protein: CATFTGSNTEAFF. The CDR3 DNA reads TGTGCCACCTTTACAGGGTCGAACACTGAAGCTTTCTTT.

This rearrangement joins TRBV7-2 to TRBJ1-2; 7 positions agree with TRBD1. With V trimmed by 5 bases and J by 5 bases, 8 bases remained unmatched. Germline CDR1 and CDR2: SGHTA and FQGNSA. The CDR3 totals 14 residues. CDR3 DNA sequence: TGTGCCAGCAGCCGGCGACAGGGAATATATGGCTACACCTTC. This gives the protein CASSRRQGIYGYTF.

J is TRBJ1-1 and V is TRBV5-6, with D possibly TRBD1 on 6 matching bases. Germline CDR1 SGHDT, CDR2 YYEEEE. V was shortened by 7 bases and J by 6 bases, with 13 bases between the two germline ends. CDR3 length: 12 residues. For the CDR3, the DNA is TGTGCCAGCCGAAGTCGGGGGCCTGAAGCTTTCTTT. This sequence encodes CASRSRGPEAFF.

This clonotype was found a few times. The V gene is TRBV29-1, the J gene TRBJ2-1; 8 nucleotides agree with TRBD2. In germline, CDR1 is SQVTM, CDR2 ANQGSEA. The CDR3 consists of 14 residues. V gave up 6 bases and J gave up 5 bases; unmatched junction bases: 9. As DNA, the CDR3 is TGCAGCGTACCAGCGGGAGTAATCGACAATGAGCAGTTCTTC. Translation gives CSVPAGVIDNEQFF.

This clonotype turned up a few times. The genes are TRBV7-7 and TRBJ2-1; maybe TRBD2 (5 bases). Germline CDR1 is SSHAT and CDR2 is FNYEAQ (reference sequence). CDR3 length: 15 residues. Between the trimmed V and J ends, which lost 3 bases and 9 bases, there was a span of 18 bases. The CDR3 DNA sequence: TGTGCCAGCAGCTTGGCGGGCCCCGAGGGTGGTGAGCAGTTCTTC. Protein: CASSLAGPEGGEQFF.

With respect to this clonotype: A much larger clone lies one base from this, so it may be a read error. Lacking the conserved final phenylalanine or tryptophan, this CDR3 likely reflects a read error. The rearrangement joins TRBV7-8 to TRBJ2-5; D is ambiguous. The V and J ends lost 7 bases and 5 bases respectively, with 11 bases between them. The length of the CDR3 is 12 residues. Germline CDR1 SGHVS, CDR2 FQNEAQ. Here the CDR3 DNA reads TGTGCCAGCACCCTGGGTGTCGAGACCCAGTACTGC. Translating it yields CASTLGVETQYC.

This clonotype was observed at least ten times. The chain recombines TRBV29-1 with TRBJ2-7; 10 nucleotides match TRBD1. Trimming cost V 6 bases and J 3 bases; bases outside gene matches: 5. CDR3 length: 13 amino acids. Germline V gene lookup returns CDR1 SQVTM and CDR2 ANQGSEA. The CDR3 reads CSVPGQGLYEQYF. Here the CDR3 DNA reads TGCAGCGTCCCGGGACAGGGGCTCTACGAGCAGTACTTC.